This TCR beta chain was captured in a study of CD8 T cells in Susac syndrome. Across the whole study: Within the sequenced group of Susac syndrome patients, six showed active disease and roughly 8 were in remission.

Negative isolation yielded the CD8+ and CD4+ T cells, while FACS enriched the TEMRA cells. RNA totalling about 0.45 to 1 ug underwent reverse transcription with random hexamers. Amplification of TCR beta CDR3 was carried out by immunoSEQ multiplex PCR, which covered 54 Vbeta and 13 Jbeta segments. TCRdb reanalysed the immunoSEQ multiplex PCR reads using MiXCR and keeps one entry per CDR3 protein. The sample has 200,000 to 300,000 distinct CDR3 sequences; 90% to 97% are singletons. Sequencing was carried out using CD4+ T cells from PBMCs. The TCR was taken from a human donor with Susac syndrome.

DNA of the CDR3: TGCAGCGCCATCTGGGAGACCCAGTACTTC. It yields the protein CSAIWETQYF. The chain combines TRBV29-1 with TRBJ2-5; no reliable D call. V was cut by 7 bases and J by 5 bases, with 8 bases left in between. This CDR3 spans 10 amino acids. Germline CDR1 and CDR2: SQVTM and ANQGSEA.